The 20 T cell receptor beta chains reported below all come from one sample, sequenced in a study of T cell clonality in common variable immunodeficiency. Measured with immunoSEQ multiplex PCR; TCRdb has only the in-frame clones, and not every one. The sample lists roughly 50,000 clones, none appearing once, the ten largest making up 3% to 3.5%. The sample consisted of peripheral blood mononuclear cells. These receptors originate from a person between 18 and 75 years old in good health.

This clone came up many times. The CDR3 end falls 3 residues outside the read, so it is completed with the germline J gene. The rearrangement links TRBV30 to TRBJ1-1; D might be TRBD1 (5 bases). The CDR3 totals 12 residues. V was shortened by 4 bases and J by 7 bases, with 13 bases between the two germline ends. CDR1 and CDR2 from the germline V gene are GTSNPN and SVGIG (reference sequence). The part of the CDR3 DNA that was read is TGTGCCTGGATACGCAGGGTAGATGAA. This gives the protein CAWIRRVDE. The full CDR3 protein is CAWIRRVDEAFF.

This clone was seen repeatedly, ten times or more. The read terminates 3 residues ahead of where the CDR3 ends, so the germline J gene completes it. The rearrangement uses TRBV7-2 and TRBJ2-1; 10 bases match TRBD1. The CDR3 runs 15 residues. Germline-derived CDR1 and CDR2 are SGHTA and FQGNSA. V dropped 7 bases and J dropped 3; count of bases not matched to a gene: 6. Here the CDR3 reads CASNSDRGLYNEQFF. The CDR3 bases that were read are TGTGCCAGCAACTCCGACAGGGGGCTCTACAATGAG.

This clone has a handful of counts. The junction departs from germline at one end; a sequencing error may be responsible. The CDR3 here is CSSSSVGGAETQYF. The sequenced part of the CDR3 DNA is TGTTCCAGCAGCTCTGTTGGAGGTGCGGAGACG. The chain is built from TRBV7-9 and TRBJ2-3, with a weak D call TRBD2 (5 bases). Sequencing ends 3 residues short of the CDR3 end; the germline J gene provides the rest. The CDR3 has 14 residues. Germline V gene lookup returns CDR1 SEHNR and CDR2 FQNEAQ (reference sequence).

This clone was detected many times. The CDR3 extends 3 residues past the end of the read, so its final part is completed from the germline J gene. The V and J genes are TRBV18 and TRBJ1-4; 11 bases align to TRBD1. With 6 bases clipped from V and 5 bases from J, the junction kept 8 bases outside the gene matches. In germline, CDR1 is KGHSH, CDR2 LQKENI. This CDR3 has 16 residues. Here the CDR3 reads CASSPTRTGGNEKLFF. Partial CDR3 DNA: TGTGCCAGCTCCCCAACTAGGACAGGGGGCAATGAAAAA.

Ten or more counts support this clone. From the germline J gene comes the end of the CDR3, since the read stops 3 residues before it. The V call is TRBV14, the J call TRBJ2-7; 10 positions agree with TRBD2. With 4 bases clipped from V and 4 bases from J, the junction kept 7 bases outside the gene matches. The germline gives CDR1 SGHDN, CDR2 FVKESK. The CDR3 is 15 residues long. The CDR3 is CASSRTSGIPYEQYF. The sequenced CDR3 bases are TGTGCCAGCAGCCGTACTAGCGGGATTCCTTACGAG.

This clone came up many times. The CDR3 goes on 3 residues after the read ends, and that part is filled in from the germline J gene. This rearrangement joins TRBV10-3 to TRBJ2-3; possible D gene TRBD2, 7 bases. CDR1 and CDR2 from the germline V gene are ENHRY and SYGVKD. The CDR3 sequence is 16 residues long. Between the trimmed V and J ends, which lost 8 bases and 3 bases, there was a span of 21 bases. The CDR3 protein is CAIAPGGRGGTDTQYF. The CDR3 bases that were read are TGTGCCATCGCTCCGGGAGGTAGGGGGGGTACAGATACG.

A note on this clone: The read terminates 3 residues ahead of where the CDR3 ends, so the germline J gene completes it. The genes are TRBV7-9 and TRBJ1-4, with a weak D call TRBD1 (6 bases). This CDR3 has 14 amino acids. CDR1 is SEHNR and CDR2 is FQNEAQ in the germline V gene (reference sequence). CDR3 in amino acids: CASSLGAVNSPLFF. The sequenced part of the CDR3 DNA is TGTGCCAGCAGCTTGGGGGCAGTTAATTCACCA.

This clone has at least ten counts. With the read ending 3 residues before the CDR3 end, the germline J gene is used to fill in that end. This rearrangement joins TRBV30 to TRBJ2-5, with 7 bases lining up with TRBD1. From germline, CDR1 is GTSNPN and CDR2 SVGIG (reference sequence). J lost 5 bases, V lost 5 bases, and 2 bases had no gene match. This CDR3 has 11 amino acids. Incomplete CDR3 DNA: TGTGCCTGGGGACAGGAGGAGACC. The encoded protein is CAWGQEET. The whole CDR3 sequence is CAWGQEETQYF.

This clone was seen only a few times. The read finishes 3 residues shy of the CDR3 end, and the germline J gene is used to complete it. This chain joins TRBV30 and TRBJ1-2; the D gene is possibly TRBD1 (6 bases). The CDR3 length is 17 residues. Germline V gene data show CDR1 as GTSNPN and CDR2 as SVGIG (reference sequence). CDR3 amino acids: CAWSLDGGPRLTDTYTF. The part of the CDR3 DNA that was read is TGTGCCTGGAGCCTGGACGGGGGGCCAAGATTAACAGATACC.

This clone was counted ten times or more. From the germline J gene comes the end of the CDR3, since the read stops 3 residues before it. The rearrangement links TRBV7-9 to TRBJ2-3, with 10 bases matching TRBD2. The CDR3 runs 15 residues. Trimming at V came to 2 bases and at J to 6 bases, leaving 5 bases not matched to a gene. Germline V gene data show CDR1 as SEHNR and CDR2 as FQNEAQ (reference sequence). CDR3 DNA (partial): TGTGCCAGCAGCTTACGTAGCGGGAGGCATGATACG. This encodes CASSLRSGRHDT. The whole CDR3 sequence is CASSLRSGRHDTQYF.

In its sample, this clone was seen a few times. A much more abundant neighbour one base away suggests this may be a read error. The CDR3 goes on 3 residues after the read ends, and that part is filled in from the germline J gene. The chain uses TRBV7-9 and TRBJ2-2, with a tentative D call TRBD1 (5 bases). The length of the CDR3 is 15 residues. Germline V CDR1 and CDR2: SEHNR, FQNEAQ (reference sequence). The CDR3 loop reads CASSLVFSGANVLFF. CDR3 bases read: TGTGCCAGCAGCTTAGTCTTCTCTGGGGCCAACGTG. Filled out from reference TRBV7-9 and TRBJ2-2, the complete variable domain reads DTGVSQNPRHKITKRGQNVTFRCDPISEHNRLYWYRQTLGQGPEFLTYFQNEAQLEKSRLLSDRFSAERPKGSFSTLEIQRTEQGDSAMYLCASSLVFSGANVLFFGEGSRLTVL.

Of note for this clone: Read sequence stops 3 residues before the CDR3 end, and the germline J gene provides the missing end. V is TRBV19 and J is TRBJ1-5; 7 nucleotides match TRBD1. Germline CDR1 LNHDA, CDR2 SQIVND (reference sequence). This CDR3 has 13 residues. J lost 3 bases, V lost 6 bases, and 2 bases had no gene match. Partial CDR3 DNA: TGTGCCAGTAGAACAGGGGTCAATCAGCCC. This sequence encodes CASRTGVNQP. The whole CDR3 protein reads CASRTGVNQPQHF.

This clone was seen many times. The CDR3 region is CSASSPRSGQGWEGEAFF. The covered CDR3 bases are TGCAGTGCTAGCTCTCCCCGTTCGGGACAGGGGTGGGAAGGTGAA. This chain uses TRBV20-1 with TRBJ1-1, with 10 positions matching TRBD1. The read ends 3 residues before the CDR3 terminus; that terminus is restored from the germline J gene. The CDR3 has 18 residues. Germline assignment: CDR1 DFQATT and CDR2 SNEGSKA (reference sequence). Germline trimming cut 3 bases from V and 7 bases from J; bases unmatched to any gene: 20.

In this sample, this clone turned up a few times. CDR3 DNA, as far as it was read: TGTGCCAGCAGCTACAGGGGATATAGCAATCAGCCG. Its translation: CASSYRGYSNQP. The entire CDR3 protein is CASSYRGYSNQPQYF. The chain recombines TRBV2 with TRBJ2-3, with 7 bases that match TRBD1. From the germline J gene comes the end of the CDR3, since the read stops 3 residues before it. CDR3 size: 15 residues. Germline V gives CDR1 SNHLY, CDR2 FYNNEI.

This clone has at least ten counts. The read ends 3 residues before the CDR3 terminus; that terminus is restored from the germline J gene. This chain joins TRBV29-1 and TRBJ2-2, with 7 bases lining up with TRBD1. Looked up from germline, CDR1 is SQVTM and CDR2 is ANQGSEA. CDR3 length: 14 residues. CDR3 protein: CSVEGTASDEKLFF. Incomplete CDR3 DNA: TGCAGCGTAGAGGGGACAGCCTCTGATGAAAAG.

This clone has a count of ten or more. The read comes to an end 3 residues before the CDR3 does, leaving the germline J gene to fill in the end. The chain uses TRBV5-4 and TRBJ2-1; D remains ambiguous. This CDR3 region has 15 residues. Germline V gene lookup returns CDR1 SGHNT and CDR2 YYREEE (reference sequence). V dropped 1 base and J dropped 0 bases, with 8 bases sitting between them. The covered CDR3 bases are TGTGCCAGCAGCTTGACGAGCTCCTCCTACAATGAG. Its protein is CASSLTSSSYNE. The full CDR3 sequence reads CASSLTSSSYNEQFF. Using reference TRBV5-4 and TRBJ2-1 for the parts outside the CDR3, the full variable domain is ETGVTQSPTHLIKTRGQQVTLRCSSQSGHNTVSWYQQALGQGPQFIFQYYREEENGRGNFPPRFSGLQFPNYSSELNVNALELDDSALYLCASSLTSSSYNEQFFGPGTRLTVL.

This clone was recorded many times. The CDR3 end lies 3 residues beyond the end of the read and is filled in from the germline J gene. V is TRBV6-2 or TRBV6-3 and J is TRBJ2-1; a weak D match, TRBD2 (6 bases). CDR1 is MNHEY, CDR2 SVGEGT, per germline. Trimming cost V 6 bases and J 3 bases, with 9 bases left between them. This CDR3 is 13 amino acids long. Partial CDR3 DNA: TGTGCCAGCAGGAGACTAGACTACAATGAG. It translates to CASRRLDYNE. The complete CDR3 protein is CASRRLDYNEQFF.

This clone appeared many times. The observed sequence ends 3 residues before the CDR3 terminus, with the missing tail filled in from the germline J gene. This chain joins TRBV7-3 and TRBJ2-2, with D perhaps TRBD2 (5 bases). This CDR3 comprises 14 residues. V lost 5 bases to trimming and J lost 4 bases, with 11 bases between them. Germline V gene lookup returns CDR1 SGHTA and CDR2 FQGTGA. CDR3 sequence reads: CASSPKSGTGELFF. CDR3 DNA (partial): TGTGCCAGCAGCCCTAAGAGCGGCACCGGGGAG.

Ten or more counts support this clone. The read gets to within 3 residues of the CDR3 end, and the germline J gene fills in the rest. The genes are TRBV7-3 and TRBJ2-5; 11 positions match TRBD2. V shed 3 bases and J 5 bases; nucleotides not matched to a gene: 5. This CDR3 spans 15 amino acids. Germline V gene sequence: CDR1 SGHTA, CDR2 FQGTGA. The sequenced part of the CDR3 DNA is TGTGCCAGCAGCTTGGTAGCGGGAGGGCCGGAGACC. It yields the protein CASSLVAGGPET. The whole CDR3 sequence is CASSLVAGGPETQYF.

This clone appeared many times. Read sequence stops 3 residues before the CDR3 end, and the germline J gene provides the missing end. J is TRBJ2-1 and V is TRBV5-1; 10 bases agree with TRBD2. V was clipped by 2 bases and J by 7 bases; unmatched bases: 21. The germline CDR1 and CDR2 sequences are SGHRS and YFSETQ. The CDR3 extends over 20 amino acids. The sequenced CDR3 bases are TGCGCCAGCAGCTTCGGGAATTTCGGTAGCGGGAGGCGAAATAGGAATGAG. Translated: CASSFGNFGSGRRNRNE. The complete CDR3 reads CASSFGNFGSGRRNRNEQFF.